A single sample is the source of the 28 T cell receptor beta chains below, sequenced in a study of shared clonotypes between healthy human individuals. TCRdb's copy holds only in-frame clones and misses some; the assay was immunoSEQ multiplex PCR. The data show roughly 590,000 clones, with just under 97% seen just once and around 0.11% held by the top ten. Positive CCR7 selection of CD45RO-negative cells yielded the naive CD8 cells, and terminally differentiated effector memory CD45RA+ cells were excluded. Sequences were obtained from naive CD8+ T cells sorted from blood. These receptors were collected from a woman aged 25 to 39 in good health.

As for this clone: Within the sample, other DNA sequences also encode this same CDR3. The rearrangement joins TRBV19 to TRBJ2-7, with TRBD1 matching over 10 bases. The CDR3 is 14 amino acids. CDR1 and CDR2 (germline): LNHDA, SQIVND (reference sequence). V was pared by 1 base and J by 6 bases, with 3 bases of the junction left unmatched. The CDR3 coding sequence is TGTGCCAGTAGTATAGGACAGGGGGCCTTCGAGCAGTACTTC. Protein product: CASSIGQGAFEQYF.

V is TRBV9 and J is TRBJ1-2; D possibly corresponds to TRBD1 (6 bases). The CDR3 is 16 amino acids. Germline assignment: CDR1 SGDLS and CDR2 YYNGEE. Trimming shortened V by 0 bases and J by 8 bases, and 20 bases separated the two germline ends. The CDR3 DNA reads as TGTGCCAGCAGCGTAGTTACTGGGGGGCGTCCGGAGGGCTACACCTTC. It encodes CASSVVTGGRPEGYTF.

CDR3 loop: CSVELDEQFF. CDR3 DNA: TGCAGCGTTGAACTAGATGAGCAGTTCTTC. The genes are TRBV29-1 and TRBJ2-1, with D hard to call. The CDR3 is 10 amino acids. Trimming stripped 2 bases from V and 8 bases from J, with 4 bases between. Germline V gene data show CDR1 as SQVTM and CDR2 as ANQGSEA.

A single count supports this clone. The chain carries TRBV27 and TRBJ2-3; TRBD2 matches at 12 bases. CDR3 length equals 16 residues. Germline V CDR1 and CDR2: MNHEY, SMNVEV (reference sequence). Trimming removed 4 bases from V and 2 bases from J; junction bases left unmatched: 4. In DNA, the CDR3 is TGTGCCAGCAGTTCGGGACTAGCGGGTATCACAGATACGCAGTATTTT. Residues: CASSSGLAGITDTQYF.

The chain couples TRBV4-1 to TRBJ2-7; unclear D gene. Trimming pared 0 bases from V and 0 bases from J, leaving 6 bases between. CDR3 length equals 14 residues. Germline loops: CDR1 MGHRA, CDR2 YSYEKL. DNA of the CDR3: TGCGCCAGCAGCCAAGAGGATTTCTCCTACGAGCAGTACTTC. It codes for CASSQEDFSYEQYF.

This clone was counted once. The same CDR3 can be traced to other DNA sequences in this sample. The chain links TRBV4-1 to TRBJ2-1; 7 bases map to TRBD2. Trimming at V came to 0 bases and at J to 7 bases, leaving 3 bases not matched to a gene. Germline V gene sequence: CDR1 MGHRA, CDR2 YSYEKL. The CDR3 runs 14 residues. CDR3 in amino acids: CASSQDVGGNEQFF. As DNA, the CDR3 is TGCGCCAGCAGCCAAGATGTCGGGGGGAATGAGCAGTTCTTC.

The V gene is TRBV4-2, the J gene TRBJ1-1; D is ambiguous. This CDR3 comprises 16 residues. V lost 1 base to trimming and J lost 0 bases, with 12 bases between them. In germline, CDR1 is LGHNA, CDR2 YNFKEQ. In DNA, the CDR3 is TGTGCCAGCAGCCAAGTAAGTGCCTCCTTGAACACTGAAGCTTTCTTT. This codes for CASSQVSASLNTEAFF.

Only one count was recorded for this clone. The V gene is TRBV10-1, the J gene TRBJ2-7, with 8 bases matching TRBD2. Germline trimming cut 0 bases from V and 0 bases from J; bases unmatched to any gene: 1. This CDR3 has 15 amino acids. From germline, CDR1 is WNHNN and CDR2 SYGVQD (reference sequence). CDR3 amino acids: CASSESSGSSYEQYF. The CDR3 nucleotides read TGCGCCAGCAGTGAGTCCAGCGGGAGCTCCTACGAGCAGTACTTC.

The V and J genes are TRBV28 and TRBJ1-2; 9 positions agree with TRBD1. Germline V gene sequence: CDR1 MDHEN, CDR2 SYDVKM. This CDR3 is built from 14 residues. V lost 3 bases to trimming and J lost 7 bases; unmatched junction nucleotides: 6. The chain's CDR3 is CASSFSNRGPGYTF. The DNA for the CDR3 is TGTGCCAGCAGTTTTAGTAACAGGGGGCCTGGCTACACCTTC.

The rearrangement uses TRBV6-6 and TRBJ2-7; 9 bases agree with TRBD2. From germline, CDR1 is MNHNY and CDR2 SVGAGI (reference sequence). CDR3 size: 16 residues. V dropped 4 bases and J dropped 0; count of bases not matched to a gene: 7. Here the CDR3 DNA reads TGTGCCAGCAGTTCCTTCCGACTAGCGGCCTCCTACGAGCAGTACTTC. It translates to CASSSFRLAASYEQYF.

The rearrangement uses TRBV9 and TRBJ2-2; 7 positions agree with TRBD2. The CDR3 covers 14 residues. Germline trimming cut 3 bases from V and 7 bases from J; bases unmatched to any gene: 6. From germline, CDR1 is SGDLS and CDR2 YYNGEE. For the CDR3, the DNA is TGTGCCAGCAGCGGTCGGGGGGAAGGCGGGGAGCTGTTTTTT. Its translation is CASSGRGEGGELFF.

This rearrangement joins TRBV5-1 to TRBJ2-3, with TRBD2 identical over 7 bases. This CDR3 is built from 16 residues. Germline V gene sequence: CDR1 SGHRS, CDR2 YFSETQ. V trimming: 2 bases; J trimming: 5 bases; junction bases outside the gene matches: 11. CDR3 sequence reads: CASSFMWEGRGDTQYF. The CDR3 DNA follows: TGCGCCAGCAGCTTTATGTGGGAGGGCCGTGGAGATACGCAGTATTTT.

V usage is TRBV10-3 and J usage is TRBJ1-4; tentative D call: TRBD1 (6 bases). With 0 bases removed from V and 8 bases from J, the gap between germline ends came to 13 bases. Germline loops: CDR1 ENHRY, CDR2 SYGVKD. The CDR3 covers 15 residues. For the CDR3, the DNA is TGTGCCATCAGTGAGTCGAGGGGGTTGGAGGAAAAACTGTTTTTT. It yields the protein CAISESRGLEEKLFF.

The chain couples TRBV5-6 to TRBJ1-1; D perhaps matches TRBD1 (6 bases). CDR3 length equals 13 residues. Germline values: CDR1 SGHDT, CDR2 YYEEEE. The V and J ends lost 2 bases and 5 bases respectively, with 10 bases between them. The CDR3 nucleotides read TGTGCCAGCAGCTTTTGGGGGCGAACTGAAGCTTTCTTT. Encoded protein: CASSFWGRTEAFF. Drawing the rest from reference TRBV5-6 and TRBJ1-1, the complete variable domain is DAGVTQSPTHLIKTRGQQVTLRCSPKSGHDTVSWYQQALGQGPQFIFQYYEEEERQRGNFPDRFSGHQFPNYSSELNVNALLLGDSALYLCASSFWGRTEAFFGQGTRLTVV.

J is TRBJ2-1 and V is TRBV7-9, with D perhaps matching TRBD2 (5 bases). The germline V gene encodes CDR1 SEHNR and CDR2 FQNEAQ (reference sequence). There are 14 residues in the CDR3. V dropped 5 bases and J dropped 7 bases, with 15 bases sitting between them. Here the CDR3 DNA reads TGTGCCAGCAGCCCTCCGGGGATAGGGAATGAGCAGTTCTTC. Its translation is CASSPPGIGNEQFF.

V usage is TRBV27 and J usage is TRBJ2-7; D gene ambiguous. Deletions cut 2 bases from V and 0 bases from J, with 11 bases between. The CDR3 runs 15 residues. Germline CDR1 MNHEY, CDR2 SMNVEV (reference sequence). The CDR3 loop reads CASSLGPPASYEQYF. CDR3 DNA sequence: TGTGCCAGCAGTTTAGGACCACCCGCCTCCTACGAGCAGTACTTC.

The rearrangement uses TRBV5-8 and TRBJ1-3; perhaps TRBD1 as D (5 bases). CDR1 and CDR2 from the germline V gene are SGHTS and YDEGEE. The CDR3 extends over 17 amino acids. The V end lost 0 bases, the J end lost 3 bases, and 16 bases lay between the germline ends. The CDR3 DNA reads TGTGCCAGCAGCTTGGTTTGGGGCTTCCAGGGTGGAAACACCATATATTTT. This gives the protein CASSLVWGFQGGNTIYF.

V and J are TRBV28 and TRBJ2-2; possible D gene TRBD2, 5 bases. Looked up from germline, CDR1 is MDHEN and CDR2 is SYDVKM. CDR3 size: 13 residues. Trimming left V 6 bases short and J 8 bases short, with 13 bases between. The CDR3 DNA sequence: TGTGCCAGCAGCCTACTCCGGGAAGGGGAGCTGTTTTTT. It codes for CASSLLREGELFF.

The genes are TRBV27 and TRBJ2-7, with 7 bases lining up with TRBD2. V shed 4 bases, J shed 9 bases, and the junction held 3 bases outside the gene matches. Germline CDR1 MNHEY, CDR2 SMNVEV (reference sequence). The CDR3 has 11 amino acids. The CDR3 loop reads CASSSGLGQYF. The CDR3 nucleotides read TGTGCCAGCAGTTCAGGACTAGGGCAGTACTTC.

For the CDR3, the DNA is TGTGCCAGCAGCTTTTACCGGGATCCGAGCTCCTACAATGAGCAGTTCTTC. It encodes CASSFYRDPSSYNEQFF. The chain links TRBV7-8 to TRBJ2-1; maybe TRBD2 (5 bases). With 3 bases removed from V and 0 bases from J, the gap between germline ends came to 15 bases. CDR3 length: 17 residues. Germline V gene data show CDR1 as SGHVS and CDR2 as FQNEAQ. Based on the CDR3 plus reference TRBV7-8 and TRBJ2-1, the full variable domain is GAGVSQSPRYKVAKRGQDVALRCDPISGHVSLFWYQQALGQGPEFLTYFQNEAQLDKSGLPSDRFFAERPEGSVSTLKIQRTQQEDSAVYLCASSFYRDPSSYNEQFFGPGTRLTVL.

This clone was seen a single time. V gene TRBV5-6 combines with J gene TRBJ2-7; 9 nucleotides match TRBD1. V shed 2 bases and J 2 bases; nucleotides not matched to a gene: 8. Germline V gene data show CDR1 as SGHDT and CDR2 as YYEEEE. This CDR3 comprises 16 residues. The CDR3 DNA sequence: TGTGCCAGCAGCTTTGGGGACAGGGATTTTACCTACGAGCAGTACTTC. This encodes CASSFGDRDFTYEQYF. The full variable domain, in which reference TRBV5-6 and TRBJ2-7 provide the parts outside the CDR3, is DAGVTQSPTHLIKTRGQQVTLRCSPKSGHDTVSWYQQALGQGPQFIFQYYEEEERQRGNFPDRFSGHQFPNYSSELNVNALLLGDSALYLCASSFGDRDFTYEQYFGPGTRLTVT.

This clone appeared a single time. This chain links TRBV29-1 with TRBJ2-3; TRBD2 is a possible D gene (6 bases). Germline V gene lookup returns CDR1 SQVTM and CDR2 ANQGSEA. V gave up 6 bases and J gave up 0 bases, with 13 bases separating them. The CDR3 has 14 amino acids. DNA for the CDR3: TGCAGCGTCGACTTAGCGGATAGCACAGATACGCAGTATTTT. It translates to CSVDLADSTDTQYF.

V usage is TRBV7-9 and J usage is TRBJ1-2; D gene unclear. Deletions cut 5 bases from V and 8 bases from J, with 9 bases between. The CDR3 spans 11 residues. The germline V gene has CDR1 SEHNR and CDR2 FQNEAQ (reference sequence). CDR3 residues: CASSPYKGYTF. DNA of the CDR3: TGTGCCAGCAGCCCGTATAAGGGCTACACCTTC.

This clone occurred once. The chain couples TRBV27 to TRBJ2-7, with 12 bases aligning to TRBD2. Germline assignment: CDR1 MNHEY and CDR2 SMNVEV (reference sequence). V was clipped by 4 bases and J by 0 bases; unmatched bases: 4. CDR3 size: 16 residues. This CDR3 reads CASSYLAGGSSYEQYF. The CDR3 bases are TGTGCCAGCAGTTACCTAGCGGGAGGGAGCTCCTACGAGCAGTACTTC.

The DNA for the CDR3 is TGTGCCAGCAGCTTAAGAAGTAGTCAGTACTTC. Translation: CASSLRSSQYF. The V gene is TRBV11-1, the J gene TRBJ2-7; D is undetermined. The CDR3 spans 11 residues. V was cut by 2 bases and J by 10 bases, with 9 bases left in between. In germline, CDR1 is SGHAT, CDR2 FQDESV (reference sequence).

This clone appeared a single time. The chain carries TRBV25-1 and TRBJ2-7; 8 positions agree with TRBD1. The junction had 15 bases not matched to a gene; V was cut back by 8 bases and J by 12 bases. From germline, CDR1 is MGHDK and CDR2 SYGVNS. The CDR3 totals 13 residues. CDR3 in amino acids: CASSRTGRGTRYF. The CDR3 DNA follows: TGTGCCAGCTCTCGGACAGGGAGAGGGACTCGGTACTTC.

A word on this clone: Other nucleotide sequences in the sample specify the same CDR3. The V call is TRBV9, the J call TRBJ2-7, with TRBD1 matching 9 bases. This CDR3 comprises 15 residues. With V trimmed by 5 bases and J by 0 bases, 6 bases remained unmatched. Germline V gives CDR1 SGDLS, CDR2 YYNGEE. Written as DNA, the CDR3 is TGTGCCAGCAGTGAGGGACAGGGCAGCTCCTACGAGCAGTACTTC. Its translation: CASSEGQGSSYEQYF.

The CDR3 DNA reads TGTGCCAGCAGCGGGACTAGCGCTTATGGGGAGCAGTTCTTC. Amino acid sequence: CASSGTSAYGEQFF. The chain combines TRBV5-6 with TRBJ2-1; TRBD2 matches 10 bases. Germline trimming cut 4 bases from V and 10 bases from J; bases unmatched to any gene: 8. Germline V gene lookup returns CDR1 SGHDT and CDR2 YYEEEE. This CDR3 has 14 residues.